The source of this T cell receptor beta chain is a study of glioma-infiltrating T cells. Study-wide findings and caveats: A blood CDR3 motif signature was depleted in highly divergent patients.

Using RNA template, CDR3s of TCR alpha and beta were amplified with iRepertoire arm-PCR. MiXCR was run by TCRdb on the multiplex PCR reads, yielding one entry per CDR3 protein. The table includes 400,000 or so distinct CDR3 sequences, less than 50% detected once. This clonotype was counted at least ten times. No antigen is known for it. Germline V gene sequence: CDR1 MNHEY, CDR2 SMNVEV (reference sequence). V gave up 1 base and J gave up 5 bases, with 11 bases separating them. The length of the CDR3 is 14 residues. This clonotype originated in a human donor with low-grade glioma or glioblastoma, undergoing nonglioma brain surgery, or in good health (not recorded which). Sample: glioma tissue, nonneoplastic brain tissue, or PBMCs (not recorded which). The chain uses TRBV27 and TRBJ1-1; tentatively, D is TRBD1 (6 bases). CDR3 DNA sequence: TGTGCCAGCAGTTTATACCGGGGACATACTGAAGCTTTCTTT. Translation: CASSLYRGHTEAFF.